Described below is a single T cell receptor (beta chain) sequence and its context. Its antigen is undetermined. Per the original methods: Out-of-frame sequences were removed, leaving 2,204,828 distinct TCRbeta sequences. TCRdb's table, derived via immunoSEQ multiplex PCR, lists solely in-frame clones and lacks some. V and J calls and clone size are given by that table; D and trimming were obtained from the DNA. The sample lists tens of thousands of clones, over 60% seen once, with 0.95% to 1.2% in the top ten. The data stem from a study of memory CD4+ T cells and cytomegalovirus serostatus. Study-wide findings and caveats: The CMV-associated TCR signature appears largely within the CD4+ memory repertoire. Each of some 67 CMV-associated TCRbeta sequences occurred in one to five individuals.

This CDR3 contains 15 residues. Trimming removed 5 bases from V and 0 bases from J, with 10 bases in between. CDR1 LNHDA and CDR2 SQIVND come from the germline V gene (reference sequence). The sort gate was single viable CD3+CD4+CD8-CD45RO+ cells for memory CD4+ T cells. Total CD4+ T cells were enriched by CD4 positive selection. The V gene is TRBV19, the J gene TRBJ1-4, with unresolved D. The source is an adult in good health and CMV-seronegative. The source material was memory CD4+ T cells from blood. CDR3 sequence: CASSPGEATNEKLFF. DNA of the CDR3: TGTGCCAGTAGTCCTGGGGAGGCAACTAATGAAAAACTGTTTTTT.